This TCR beta chain was found in a study of blood T cell repertoires in COVID-19. Sequenced by immunoSEQ multiplex PCR; TCRdb stores in-frame clones only, minus some. Of some 300,000 clones detected, around 86% appear once; the ten largest clones hold about 4.2%. The germline V gene encodes CDR1 SGHAT and CDR2 FQNNGV. The CDR3 is made up of 15 amino acids. V shed 5 bases, J shed 5 bases, and the junction held 9 bases outside the gene matches. Participants were aged 18 to 89 years from more than 20 US areas. The chain recombines TRBV11-2 with TRBJ1-1; TRBD1 matches 9 bases. Sample: PBMCs or T cells enriched from blood (not recorded which). The receptor was isolated from a man younger than 40 who had recovered from COVID-19. The chain's CDR3 is CASSPWTGASTEAFF. Here the CDR3 DNA reads TGTGCCAGCAGCCCTTGGACAGGGGCGAGTACTGAAGCTTTCTTT. The variable domain in full, with the rest retrieved from reference TRBV11-2 and TRBJ1-1, is EAGVAQSPRYKIIEKRQSVAFWCNPISGHATLYWYQQILGQGPKLLIQFQNNGVVDDSQLPKDRFSAERLKGVDSTLKIQPAKLEDSAVYLCASSPWTGASTEAFFGQGTRLTVV.